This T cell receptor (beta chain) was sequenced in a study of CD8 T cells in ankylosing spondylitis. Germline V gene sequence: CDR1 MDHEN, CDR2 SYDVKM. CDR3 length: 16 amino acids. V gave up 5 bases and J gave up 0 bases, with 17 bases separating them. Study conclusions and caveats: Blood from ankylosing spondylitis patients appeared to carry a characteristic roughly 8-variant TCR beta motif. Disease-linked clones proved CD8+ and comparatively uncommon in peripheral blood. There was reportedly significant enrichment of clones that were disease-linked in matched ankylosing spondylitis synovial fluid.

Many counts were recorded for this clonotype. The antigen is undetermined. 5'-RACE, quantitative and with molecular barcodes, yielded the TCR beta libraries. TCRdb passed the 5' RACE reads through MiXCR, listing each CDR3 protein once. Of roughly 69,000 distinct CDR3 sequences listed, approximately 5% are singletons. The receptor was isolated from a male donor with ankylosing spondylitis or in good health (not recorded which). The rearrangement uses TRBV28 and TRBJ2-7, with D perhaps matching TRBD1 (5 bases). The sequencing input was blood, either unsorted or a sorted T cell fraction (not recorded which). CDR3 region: CASSRSSRVSSYEQYF. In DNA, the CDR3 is TGTGCCAGCAGTCGATCCTCCAGGGTCAGCTCCTACGAGCAGTACTTC. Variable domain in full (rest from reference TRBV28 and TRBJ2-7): DVKVTQSSRYLVKRTGEKVFLECVQDMDHENMFWYRQDPGLGLRLIYFSYDVKMKEKGDIPEGYSVSREKKERFSLILESASTNQTSMYLCASSRSSRVSSYEQYFGPGTRLTVT.